This T cell receptor (beta chain) was found in a study of PD-L1 blockade in urothelial cancer. Study-wide background: Among blood samples, the median T cell count was some 150,000. Study-level results: In blood sampled pretreatment, TCR clonality below the median predicted better survival.

Time point given: pretreatment peripheral blood. Patients' urothelial carcinoma was locally advanced or metastatic. A total of 1 to 8 samples per patient were collected pretreatment and on-treatment. The germline V gene has CDR1 SGHTA and CDR2 FQGTGA. The CDR3 spans 14 residues. V was pared by 8 bases and J by 3 bases, with 6 bases of the junction left unmatched. There are a few counts of this clone. No antigen is known for it. Profiled with immunoSEQ multiplex PCR; TCRdb holds only in-frame clones, not every one. The table lists some 89,000 clones, more than 70% of them singletons, with roughly 14% in the top ten.

The J gene is TRBJ2-1, the V gene TRBV7-3, with TRBD2 identical over 8 bases. The sample here was PBMCs, taken around atezolizumab (anti-PD-L1) treatment. The clonotype originates from a man in his sixties with urothelial cancer. CDR3 in amino acids: CASSTGTSYNEQFF. In nucleotides, the CDR3 is TGTGCCAGCTCCACCGGGACTAGCTACAATGAGCAGTTCTTC.